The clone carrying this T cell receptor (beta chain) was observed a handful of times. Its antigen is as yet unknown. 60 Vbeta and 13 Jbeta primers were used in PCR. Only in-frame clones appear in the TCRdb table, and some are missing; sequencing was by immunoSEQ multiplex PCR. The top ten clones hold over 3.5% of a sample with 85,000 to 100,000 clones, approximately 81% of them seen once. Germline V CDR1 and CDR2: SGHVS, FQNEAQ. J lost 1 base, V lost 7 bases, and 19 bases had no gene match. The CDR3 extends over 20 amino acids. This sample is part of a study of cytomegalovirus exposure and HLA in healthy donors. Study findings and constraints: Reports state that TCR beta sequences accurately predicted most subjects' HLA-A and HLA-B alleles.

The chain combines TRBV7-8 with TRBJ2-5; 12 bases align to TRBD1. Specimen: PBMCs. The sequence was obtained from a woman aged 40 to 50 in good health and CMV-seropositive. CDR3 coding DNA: TGTGCCAGCACTAATAGGGTATTGGGACAGGGGGCTGATGTCCAAGAGACCCAGTACTTC. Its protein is CASTNRVLGQGADVQETQYF.